The rows below give T cell receptor beta chains drawn from one sample of a study of T cell repertoires in cytomegalovirus infection. From the reads, TCRdb called clonotypes with MiXCR, one entry per CDR3 protein. The data contain about 240,000 distinct CDR3 sequences, roughly 6.5% of them singletons. The sequenced sample was PBMCs. The receptor source for this set is a human donor in good health (CMV status not recorded). Some clones in this sample may be carry-over from other donors' samples. Both conserved end residues are part of each CDR3. The D gene is left open where the match is weak. Where a row states a size, it is once, few, many or the class of an expanded clone; other rows omit it.

CDR3 protein,CDR3 DNA,V gene,clone size,CDR3 length,J gene,D gene
CASSSYRSVKGTQYF,TGTGCCAGCAGTTCGTACAGGAGCGTCAAGGGGACCCAGTACTTC,TRBV27,many,15,TRBJ2-5,.
CASSRGGAPETQYF,TGTGCCAGCAGCCGAGGGGGGGCCCCAGAGACCCAGTACTTC,TRBV7-2,many,14,TRBJ2-5,.
CATSTWTSGGNTGELFF,TGTGCCACCAGCACCTGGACTAGCGGGGGGAACACCGGGGAGCTGTTTTTT,TRBV15,many,17,TRBJ2-2,TRBD2
CASSLDFKGNEKLFF,TGTGCCAGCAGCTTAGACTTTAAAGGGAATGAAAAACTGTTTTTT,TRBV7-3,few,15,TRBJ1-4,.
CSAFAPGLADNEQFF,TGCAGTGCTTTCGCTCCGGGACTAGCGGACAATGAGCAGTTCTTC,TRBV20-1,.,15,TRBJ2-1,TRBD2
CASSPTGKNTGELFF,TGTGCCAGCAGCCCGACAGGGAAGAACACCGGGGAGCTGTTTTTT,TRBV11-3,many,15,TRBJ2-2,TRBD1
CASSRSYSNTQYF,TGTGCCAGTAGTAGGTCCTACTCCAATACGCAGTATTTT,TRBV19,.,13,TRBJ2-3,.
CSARVTGRQETQYF,TGCAGTGCTAGGGTGACAGGGAGGCAGGAGACCCAGTACTTC,TRBV20-1,many,14,TRBJ2-5,.
CASSLDLAGGTDTQYF,TGTGCCAGCAGTCTCGACTTGGCCGGCGGCACAGATACGCAGTATTTT,TRBV6-1,many,16,TRBJ2-3,.
CASSRSRGGGTYEQYF,TGTGCCAGTAGCCGCTCTCGAGGCGGGGGGACCTACGAGCAGTACTTC,TRBV19,many,16,TRBJ2-7,TRBD2
CASSEDGNYSNQPQHF,TGTGCCAGCAGTGAAGATGGGAATTATAGCAATCAGCCCCAGCATTTT,TRBV2,many,16,TRBJ1-5,.
CSARRPGHTEAFF,TGCAGCGCCCGCCGCCCGGGCCACACTGAAGCTTTCTTT,TRBV29-1,few,13,TRBJ1-1,.
CASSPGQGFTEAFF,TGTGCCAGCAGTCCTGGACAGGGGTTTACTGAAGCTTTCTTT,TRBV6-5,many,14,TRBJ1-1,TRBD1
CASSYGITNQPQHF,TGTGCCAGCAGTTACGGGATTACCAATCAGCCCCAGCATTTT,TRBV6-2/TRBV6-3,many,14,TRBJ1-5,.
CASGYRSSGGQFF,TGTGCCAGCGGCTACCGTTCTTCCGGGGGGCAGTTCTTC,TRBV7-8,many,13,TRBJ2-1,.
CSASKGNQETQYF,TGCAGTGCTAGTAAGGGAAACCAAGAGACCCAGTACTTC,TRBV20-1,many,13,TRBJ2-5,.
CASSPRGGVDEQFF,TGTGCCAGCAGCCCCCGTGGGGGGGTTGATGAGCAGTTCTTC,TRBV5-4,.,14,TRBJ2-1,TRBD2
CASSYSSLAGAISYQANVLTF,TGTGCCAGCAGTTACTCTTCCCTAGCGGGGGCTATCTCCTACCAGGCCAACGTCCTGACTTTC,TRBV6-2/TRBV6-3,few,21,TRBJ2-6,TRBD2
CSATLTSGGYRTDTQYF,TGCAGTGCAACCCTAACCTCCGGGGGGTATCGCACAGATACGCAGTATTTT,TRBV20-1,.,17,TRBJ2-3,TRBD2
CASSNRRGSSPLHF,TGTGCCAGCAGCAACCGCAGGGGATCTTCACCCCTCCACTTT,TRBV5-8,many,14,TRBJ1-6,.
CASSQGQAQRITQYF,TGCGCCAGCAGCCAGGGGCAGGCCCAGCGAATTACGCAGTATTTT,TRBV4-3,many,15,TRBJ2-3,.
CASSLSTGSGGYTF,TGTGCCAGCAGTTTATCGACGGGGTCAGGGGGCTACACCTTC,TRBV27,many,14,TRBJ1-2,.
CASSLAFGPNTEAFF,TGTGCCAGCAGCTTAGCCTTCGGACCAAACACTGAAGCTTTCTTT,TRBV7-2,many,15,TRBJ1-1,.
CASSWTFYEQYF,TGTGCCAGCAGCTGGACTTTCTACGAGCAGTACTTC,TRBV28,many,12,TRBJ2-7,.
CSVAQGQGTHGYTF,TGCAGCGTCGCTCAAGGGCAGGGTACTCATGGCTACACCTTC,TRBV29-1,many,14,TRBJ1-2,.
CASRRSGGTGTQYF,TGTGCCAGCAGGCGCAGCGGGGGCACAGGGACGCAGTATTTT,TRBV12-3/TRBV12-4,.,14,TRBJ2-3,TRBD2